These 29 T cell receptor beta chains originate from one sample sequenced in a study of quantifying T cell responses using KT2 cells. Study summary: TCR alpha and beta constant-region primers primed reverse transcription of RNA.

Each cDNA got a UMI-containing oligo ligated at its 3' end. First-round PCR used three to four cycles and beta primers RC1.1 and RC1.2 covering TRBC1 and TRBC2. TCRdb reprocessed the UMI-ligation and nested PCR reads via MiXCR and lists one record per CDR3 protein. The repertoire holds 50,000 to 70,000 distinct CDR3 sequences, 12% seen once, with about 9.5% in the top ten. Source material: PBMCs spiked with cells of the T cell clone KT2. The receptors come from a human donor.

This clonotype was seen a handful of times. V and J are TRBV20-1 and TRBJ1-4; the D is unclear. Germline V gene data show CDR1 as DFQATT and CDR2 as SNEGSKA (reference sequence). V lost 3 bases and J 5 bases, leaving 10 bases between the germline ends. This CDR3 spans 13 amino acids. The CDR3 DNA reads as TGCAGTGCTAGGCTACGGGAAAATGAAAAACTGTTTTTT. Protein sequence: CSARLRENEKLFF.

The genes are TRBV20-1 and TRBJ2-1; maybe TRBD2 (6 bases). The V end lost 3 bases, the J end lost 8 bases, and 8 bases lay between the germline ends. This CDR3 comprises 11 residues. Germline V gives CDR1 DFQATT, CDR2 SNEGSKA (reference sequence). CDR3 in DNA: TGCAGTGCTAGCTCGGGGGATGAGCAGTTCTTC. Encoded protein: CSASSGDEQFF.

This CDR3 is CASSETGTSGNNEQFF. DNA of the CDR3: TGTGCCAGCAGCGAAACCGGGACTAGCGGTAACAATGAGCAGTTCTTC. V usage is TRBV7-3 and J usage is TRBJ2-1, with 11 bases lining up with TRBD2. Germline CDR1 SGHTA, CDR2 FQGTGA. This CDR3 spans 16 amino acids. Trimming at V came to 5 bases and at J to 5 bases, leaving 8 bases not matched to a gene.

This clonotype has more than one count but fewer than ten. The V call is TRBV5-1, the J call TRBJ2-7; tentatively, D is TRBD1 (6 bases). Germline V gene sequence: CDR1 SGHRS, CDR2 YFSETQ. V was cut by 4 bases and J by 3 bases, with 14 bases left in between. The CDR3 has 14 amino acids. Here the CDR3 reads CASSIQGQRYEQYF. DNA of the CDR3: TGCGCCAGCAGCATACAGGGTCAGCGCTACGAGCAGTACTTC.

There are many counts of this clonotype. V gene TRBV18 combines with J gene TRBJ2-7, with D hard to call. Germline V gene lookup returns CDR1 KGHSH and CDR2 LQKENI. The CDR3 totals 16 residues. V dropped 5 bases and J dropped 0 bases, with 17 bases sitting between them. CDR3 nucleotide sequence: TGTGCCAGCTCAACTTCCCCTTTTATGAGCTCCTACGAGCAGTACTTC. It codes for CASSTSPFMSSYEQYF.

The rearrangement joins TRBV6-2 or TRBV6-3 to TRBJ2-1; 8 positions match TRBD2. Trimming took 7 bases from V and 3 from J; bases not matched to a gene: 8. The CDR3 has 15 residues. Germline V gene data show CDR1 as MNHEY and CDR2 as SVGEGT. Written as DNA, the CDR3 is TGTGCCAGCAATCTGGGAACTAGCGGCTACAATGAGCAGTTCTTC. It yields the protein CASNLGTSGYNEQFF.

This clonotype was recorded a few times. This sequence joins TRBV27 and TRBJ2-1; 7 bases agree with TRBD2. CDR1 is MNHEY, CDR2 SMNVEV, per germline (reference sequence). J was trimmed by 0 bases and V by 9 bases; bases with no gene match: 5. The CDR3 is 14 residues long. The CDR3 loop reads CARNGRSSYNEQFF. The CDR3 DNA reads as TGTGCCAGAAACGGGAGGAGCTCCTACAATGAGCAGTTCTTC.

The chain couples TRBV3-1 to TRBJ1-6; tentative D call: TRBD1 (6 bases). This CDR3 contains 15 residues. Trimming shortened V by 1 base and J by 8 bases, and 12 bases separated the two germline ends. Germline loops: CDR1 LGHDT, CDR2 YNNKEL (reference sequence). CDR3 protein: CASSQGEGVHSPLHF. DNA for the CDR3: TGTGCCAGCAGCCAAGGAGAGGGGGTTCATTCACCCCTCCACTTT.

This clonotype showed up just a few times. The gene calls are TRBV5-1 and TRBJ1-1, with 7 bases that match TRBD1. In germline, CDR1 is SGHRS, CDR2 YFSETQ. This CDR3 region has 15 residues. V gave up 1 base and J gave up 7 bases; unmatched junction bases: 10. CDR3 DNA: TGCGCCAGCAGCTTGTTCGCAGGGGGAGTGGATGAAGCTTTCTTT. It translates to CASSLFAGGVDEAFF.

The rearrangement uses TRBV4-1 and TRBJ1-4, with D possibly matching TRBD1 (5 bases). CDR3 length equals 16 residues. With 1 base removed from V and 0 bases from J, the gap between germline ends came to 9 bases. Germline CDR1 and CDR2: MGHRA and YSYEKL. CDR3 nucleotides: TGCGCCAGCAGCCAAGCGGGGGGGACAACTAATGAAAAACTGTTTTTT. The encoded protein is CASSQAGGTTNEKLFF.

The rearrangement links TRBV4-2 to TRBJ1-5, with a tentative D call TRBD1 (6 bases). The CDR3 has 15 amino acids. V was trimmed by 1 base and J by 8 bases, leaving 15 bases between them. From germline, CDR1 is LGHNA and CDR2 YNFKEQ. The DNA for the CDR3 is TGTGCCAGCAGCCAAGGTACAGGGCGATTTAAGCCCCAGCATTTT. It is translated as CASSQGTGRFKPQHF.

The CDR3 DNA follows: TGCAGTGCTAGCTTAACTAGCGGGGGACAAGAGACCCAGTACTTC. Protein product: CSASLTSGGQETQYF. The gene calls are TRBV20-1 and TRBJ2-5; 11 bases agree with TRBD2. Trimming took 3 bases from V and 2 from J; bases not matched to a gene: 5. This CDR3 is 15 amino acids long. Germline loops: CDR1 DFQATT, CDR2 SNEGSKA (reference sequence).

This clonotype was found a few times. The chain joins TRBV6-5 to TRBJ2-2; D is unresolved. Trimming shortened V by 4 bases and J by 1 base, and 7 bases separated the two germline ends. The CDR3 length is 14 residues. Per germline, CDR1 MNHEY and CDR2 SVGAGI. The CDR3 coding sequence is TGTGCCAGCAGTTCCCGGTGGAACACCGGGGAGCTGTTTTTT. Translating it yields CASSSRWNTGELFF.

This clonotype was detected only once. This chain links TRBV20-1 with TRBJ2-7; TRBD1 might be the D (5 bases). The CDR3 totals 15 residues. The V end lost 0 bases, the J end lost 7 bases, and 19 bases lay between the germline ends. Per the germline V gene, CDR1 is DFQATT and CDR2 is SNEGSKA (reference sequence). The CDR3 sequence is CSARDGRQGLREQYF. For the CDR3, the DNA is TGCAGTGCTAGAGATGGGCGGCAGGGTCTTAGGGAGCAGTACTTC.

The chain links TRBV9 to TRBJ2-4; D gene ambiguous. Trimming took off 4 bases at V and 0 bases at J, with 14 bases between the two ends. Germline loops: CDR1 SGDLS, CDR2 YYNGEE. This CDR3 is 16 amino acids long. The CDR3 loop is CASSLTVGIAKNIQYF. The CDR3 DNA reads as TGTGCCAGCAGCCTTACCGTTGGGATAGCCAAAAACATTCAGTACTTC.

V usage is TRBV20-1 and J usage is TRBJ2-1; D uncertain. Trimming took 3 bases from V and 4 from J, leaving 4 bases between them. The CDR3 is 11 amino acids. The germline V gene encodes CDR1 DFQATT and CDR2 SNEGSKA (reference sequence). The CDR3 protein is CSASGYNEQFF. The CDR3 DNA reads TGCAGTGCTAGTGGATACAATGAGCAGTTCTTC.

The CDR3 nucleotides are TGTGCCAGCAGCCCCGCCCTAAGTAAAAGCACCTACGAGCAGTACTTC. It encodes CASSPALSKSTYEQYF. The chain has TRBV7-9 and TRBJ2-7; D unresolved. The CDR3 loop spans 16 amino acids. The V end lost 5 bases, the J end lost 2 bases, and 19 bases lay between the germline ends. CDR1 is SEHNR and CDR2 is FQNEAQ in the germline V gene (reference sequence).

Note on this clonotype: A read error may produce the germline difference seen at one junction end. The chain couples TRBV7-7 to TRBJ2-1, with TRBD2 matching over 10 bases. Germline V gene sequence: CDR1 SSHAT, CDR2 FNYEAQ (reference sequence). This CDR3 has 15 residues. CDR3 in amino acids: CASSPSSGSMYEQFF. The CDR3 DNA follows: TGTGCTAGCAGCCCCTCTAGCGGGAGTATGTATGAGCAGTTCTTC.

This clonotype has ten or more counts. CDR3 residues: CASSQALLSLTGTGDAEAFF. CDR3 bases: TGTGCCAGCAGCCAGGCTCTCCTGAGTTTAACCGGGACAGGGGACGCTGAAGCTTTCTTT. This chain uses TRBV3-1 with TRBJ1-1; 10 bases align to TRBD1. Germline V CDR1 and CDR2: LGHDT, YNNKEL (reference sequence). The V and J ends lost 3 bases and 6 bases, in that order; junction bases with no gene match: 22. The CDR3 covers 20 residues.

This clonotype was observed a few times. This rearrangement joins TRBV25-1 to TRBJ2-3; weak D call: TRBD2 (6 bases). Germline V gene lookup returns CDR1 MGHDK and CDR2 SYGVNS. The CDR3 runs 15 residues. Trimming cost V 3 bases and J 5 bases, with 15 bases left between them. CDR3 amino acids: CASSDAGSGGDTQYF. The CDR3 region has the DNA TGTGCCAGCAGTGATGCGGGGAGCGGTGGAGATACGCAGTATTTT.

This clonotype has a handful of counts. J is TRBJ2-3 and V is TRBV5-4, with D possibly called TRBD1 or TRBD2 (5 bases each). Trimming removed 5 bases at V and 0 bases at J, with 16 bases between. Germline CDR1 and CDR2: SGHNT and YYREEE (reference sequence). The CDR3 has 16 residues. CDR3 nucleotide sequence: TGTGCCAGCAGTCTAGGTAGAGGGGCGAGCACAGATACGCAGTATTTT. This sequence encodes CASSLGRGASTDTQYF.

The gene calls are TRBV7-8 and TRBJ1-2; 7 bases match TRBD1. CDR1 and CDR2 (germline): SGHVS, FQNEAQ. V shed 5 bases and J 0 bases; nucleotides not matched to a gene: 6. The CDR3 sequence is 15 residues long. The CDR3 coding sequence is TGTGCCAGCAGCCGGCGGGACAGAACTAACTATGGCTACACCTTC. Its translation: CASSRRDRTNYGYTF. Full variable domain (outside the CDR3, taken from reference TRBV7-8 and TRBJ1-2): GAGVSQSPRYKVAKRGQDVALRCDPISGHVSLFWYQQALGQGPEFLTYFQNEAQLDKSGLPSDRFFAERPEGSVSTLKIQRTQQEDSAVYLCASSRRDRTNYGYTFGSGTRLTVV.

The gene calls are TRBV5-1 and TRBJ2-7; D assignment may be TRBD1 or TRBD2 (5 bases each). The CDR3 totals 16 residues. V shed 4 bases and J shed 3 bases, with 20 bases lying between them. Germline CDR1 is SGHRS and CDR2 is YFSETQ. CDR3 sequence (DNA): TGCGCCAGCAGCCCCTCCCCGGGACCGGTAGTCTACGAGCAGTACTTC. It codes for CASSPSPGPVVYEQYF.

The chain links TRBV5-6 to TRBJ1-1, with 7 bases that match TRBD1. V lost 0 bases to trimming and J lost 4 bases; unmatched junction nucleotides: 6. CDR1 and CDR2 (germline): SGHDT, YYEEEE. The CDR3 contains 15 residues. The CDR3, as DNA: TGTGCCAGCAGCTTGGCAGGGGGTATGACCACTGAAGCTTTCTTT. Its translation: CASSLAGGMTTEAFF. The full variable domain, in which reference TRBV5-6 and TRBJ1-1 provide the parts outside the CDR3, is DAGVTQSPTHLIKTRGQQVTLRCSPKSGHDTVSWYQQALGQGPQFIFQYYEEEERQRGNFPDRFSGHQFPNYSSELNVNALLLGDSALYLCASSLAGGMTTEAFFGQGTRLTVV.

This clonotype was counted at least ten times. The chain carries TRBV5-1 and TRBJ2-5; 10 positions match TRBD1. J lost 4 bases, V lost 4 bases, and 10 bases had no gene match. Germline lookup yields CDR1 SGHRS and CDR2 YFSETQ. The length of the CDR3 is 16 residues. The CDR3 reads CASSAGPTGGGETQYF. DNA for the CDR3: TGCGCCAGCAGCGCGGGCCCGACAGGGGGCGGAGAGACCCAGTACTTC. The variable domain in full, with the rest retrieved from reference TRBV5-1 and TRBJ2-5, is KAGVTQTPRYLIKTRGQQVTLSCSPISGHRSVSWYQQTPGQGLQFLFEYFSETQRNKGNFPGRFSGRQFSNSRSEMNVSTLELGDSALYLCASSAGPTGGGETQYFGPGTRLLVL.

This clonotype was counted many times. This rearrangement joins TRBV5-5 to TRBJ1-3; the D is unclear. The CDR3 runs to 17 residues. Trimming took off 1 base at V and 0 bases at J, with 14 bases between the two ends. The germline V gene has CDR1 SGHKS and CDR2 YYEKEE (reference sequence). The CDR3 sequence: CASSLNPDGVSGNTIYF. CDR3 DNA: TGTGCCAGCAGCTTGAATCCCGACGGAGTCTCTGGAAACACCATATATTTT. Full variable domain (remainder filled in from reference TRBV5-5 and TRBJ1-3): DAGVTQSPTHLIKTRGQQVTLRCSPISGHKSVSWYQQVLGQGPQFIFQYYEKEERGRGNFPDRFSARQFPNYSSELNVNALLLGDSALYLCASSLNPDGVSGNTIYFGEGSWLTVV.

This clonotype was detected ten times or more. This chain uses TRBV14 with TRBJ2-1; D could derive from TRBD1 or TRBD2 (5 bases each). The CDR3 has 15 residues. The germline V gene encodes CDR1 SGHDN and CDR2 FVKESK. The V end lost 4 bases, the J end lost 6 bases, and 16 bases lay between the germline ends. The DNA for the CDR3 is TGTGCCAGCAGCCTGGGGGAGCGGAGGACCAATGAGCAGTTCTTC. Translated: CASSLGERRTNEQFF.

This clonotype came up a few times. The rearrangement links TRBV20-1 to TRBJ2-6; D remains unclear. The V end was cut by 3 bases, the J end by 2 bases, with 20 bases between. Looked up from germline, CDR1 is DFQATT and CDR2 is SNEGSKA (reference sequence). The CDR3 sequence is 18 residues long. This chain's CDR3 is CSASGSLGPPPGANVLTF. The CDR3, as DNA: TGCAGTGCTAGTGGCTCTCTTGGTCCCCCCCCTGGGGCCAACGTCCTGACTTTC.

This clonotype is termed medium-sized. The rearrangement uses TRBV12-3 or TRBV12-4 and TRBJ2-7; 7 bases match TRBD1. CDR3 length: 13 residues. V was clipped by 7 bases and J by 5 bases; unmatched bases: 8. CDR3 in amino acids: CASTQGQSNEQYF. The CDR3 DNA reads TGTGCCAGCACCCAGGGACAGTCCAACGAGCAGTACTTC.